Ten or more counts support the clone carrying this T cell receptor beta chain. As for time point: patch test 2, 6 weeks after DPC sensitization. This sample's treatment: therapeutic diphenylcyclopropenone sensitization with weekly scalp DPC. Non-pregnant alopecia patients aged 18 to 70, suitable for DPC therapy. Trimming removed 7 bases from V and 2 bases from J, with 14 bases in between. Germline V gene lookup returns CDR1 DFQATT and CDR2 SNEGSKA (reference sequence). The CDR3 has 13 amino acids. This sample was included in a study of human T cells and chemical hapten exposure. TCRdb reanalysed the RACE reads using MiXCR and keeps one entry per CDR3 protein. Of 350,000 to 400,000 distinct CDR3 sequences in the sample, around 6% were seen once.

This receptor was taken from a woman younger than 30 with alopecia areata. Some clones in this sample may be carry-over from other donors' samples. The sample in question was whole blood, obtained in connection with sensitization to the hapten diphenylcyclopropenone (DPC). The chain joins TRBV20-1 to TRBJ1-2; maybe TRBD1 (5 bases). Here the CDR3 reads CSGGREGNYGYTF. CDR3 DNA sequence: TGCAGTGGGGGGAGAGAGGGCAACTATGGCTACACCTTC.